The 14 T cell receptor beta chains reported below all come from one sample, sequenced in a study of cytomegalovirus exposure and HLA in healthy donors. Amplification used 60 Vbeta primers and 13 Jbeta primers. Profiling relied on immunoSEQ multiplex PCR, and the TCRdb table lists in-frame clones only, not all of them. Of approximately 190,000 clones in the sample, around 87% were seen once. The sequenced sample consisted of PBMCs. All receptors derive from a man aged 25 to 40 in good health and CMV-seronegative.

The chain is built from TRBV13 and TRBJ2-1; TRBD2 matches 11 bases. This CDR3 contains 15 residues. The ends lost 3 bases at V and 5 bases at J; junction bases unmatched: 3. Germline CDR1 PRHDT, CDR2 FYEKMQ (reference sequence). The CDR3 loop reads CASSFPSGGHNEQFF. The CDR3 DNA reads TGTGCCAGCAGCTTCCCTAGCGGGGGGCACAATGAGCAGTTCTTC.

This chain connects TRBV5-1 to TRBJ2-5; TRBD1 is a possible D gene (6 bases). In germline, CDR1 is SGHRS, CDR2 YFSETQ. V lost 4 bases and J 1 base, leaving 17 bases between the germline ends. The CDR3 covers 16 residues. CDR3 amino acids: CASSLPEGVFQETQYF. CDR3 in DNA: TGCGCCAGCAGCCTTCCCGAGGGGGTTTTCCAAGAGACCCAGTACTTC.

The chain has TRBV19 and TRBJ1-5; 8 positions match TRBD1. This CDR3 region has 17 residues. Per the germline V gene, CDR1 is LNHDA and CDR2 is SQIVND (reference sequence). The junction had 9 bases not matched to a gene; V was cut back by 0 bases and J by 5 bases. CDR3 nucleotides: TGTGCCAGTAGTATAGATCTAGACAGGGGAGCGTATCAGCCCCAGCATTTT. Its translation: CASSIDLDRGAYQPQHF.

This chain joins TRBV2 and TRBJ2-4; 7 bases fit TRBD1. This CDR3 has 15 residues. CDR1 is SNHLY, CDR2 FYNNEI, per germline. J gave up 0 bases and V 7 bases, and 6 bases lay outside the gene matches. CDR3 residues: CASTPGQLAKNIQYF. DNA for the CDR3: TGTGCCAGCACCCCGGGACAGCTAGCCAAAAACATTCAGTACTTC.

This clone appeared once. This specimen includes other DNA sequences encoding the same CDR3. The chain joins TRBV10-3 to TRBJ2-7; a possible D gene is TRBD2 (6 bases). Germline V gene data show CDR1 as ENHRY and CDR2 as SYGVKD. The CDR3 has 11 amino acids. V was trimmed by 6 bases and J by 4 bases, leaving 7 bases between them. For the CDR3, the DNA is TGTGCCATCAGGACTAGTTACGAGCAGTACTTC. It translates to CAIRTSYEQYF.

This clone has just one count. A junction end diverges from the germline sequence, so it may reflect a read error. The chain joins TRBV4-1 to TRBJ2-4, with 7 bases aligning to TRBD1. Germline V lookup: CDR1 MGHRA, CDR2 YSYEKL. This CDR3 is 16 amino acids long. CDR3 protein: CASSQNPGTVENSQYF. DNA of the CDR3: TGCGCCAGCAGCCAGAATCCCGGGACAGTCGAAAACAGTCAGTACTTC.

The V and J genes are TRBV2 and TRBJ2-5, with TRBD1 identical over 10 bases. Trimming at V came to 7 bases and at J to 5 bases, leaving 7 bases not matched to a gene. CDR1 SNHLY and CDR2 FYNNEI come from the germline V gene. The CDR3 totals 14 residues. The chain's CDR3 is CASIPGQGRETQYF. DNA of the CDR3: TGTGCCAGCATCCCGGGACAGGGGAGGGAGACCCAGTACTTC.

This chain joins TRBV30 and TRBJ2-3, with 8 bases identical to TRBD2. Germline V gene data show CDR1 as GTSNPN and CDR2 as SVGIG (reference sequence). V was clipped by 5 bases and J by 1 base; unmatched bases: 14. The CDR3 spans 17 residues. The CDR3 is CAWLRAGELGRTDTQYF. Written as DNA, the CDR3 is TGTGCCTGGTTGCGAGCGGGAGAGCTGGGACGCACAGATACGCAGTATTTT.

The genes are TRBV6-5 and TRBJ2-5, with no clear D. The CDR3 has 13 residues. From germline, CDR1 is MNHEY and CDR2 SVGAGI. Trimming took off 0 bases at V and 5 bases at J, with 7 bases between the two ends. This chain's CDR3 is CASSYSTEETQYF. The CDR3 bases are TGTGCCAGCAGTTACTCCACGGAGGAGACCCAGTACTTC.

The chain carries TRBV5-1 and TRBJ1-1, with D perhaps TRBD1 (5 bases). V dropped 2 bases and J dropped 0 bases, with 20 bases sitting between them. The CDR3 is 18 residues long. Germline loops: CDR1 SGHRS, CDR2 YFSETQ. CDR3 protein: CASSFNRPGRGLNTEAFF. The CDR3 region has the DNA TGCGCCAGCAGCTTCAATCGTCCGGGTCGGGGGTTGAACACTGAAGCTTTCTTT.

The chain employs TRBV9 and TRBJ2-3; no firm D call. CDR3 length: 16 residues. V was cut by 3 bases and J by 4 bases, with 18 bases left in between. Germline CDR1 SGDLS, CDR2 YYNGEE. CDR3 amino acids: CASSARHTDQADTQYF. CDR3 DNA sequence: TGTGCCAGCAGCGCTCGCCACACAGATCAGGCAGATACGCAGTATTTT.

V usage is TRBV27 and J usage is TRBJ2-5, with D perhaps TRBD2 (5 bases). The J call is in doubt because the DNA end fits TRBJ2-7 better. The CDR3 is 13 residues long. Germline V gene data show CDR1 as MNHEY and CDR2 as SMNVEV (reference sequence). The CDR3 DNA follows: TGTGCCAGCAGCCTCTCCGGGGACTACGAGCAGTACTTC. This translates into CASSLSGDYEQYF.

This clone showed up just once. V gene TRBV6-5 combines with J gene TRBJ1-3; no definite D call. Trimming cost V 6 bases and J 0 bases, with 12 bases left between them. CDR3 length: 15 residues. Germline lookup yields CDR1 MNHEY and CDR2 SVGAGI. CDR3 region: CASSPGRISGNTIYF. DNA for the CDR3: TGTGCCAGCAGCCCCGGGAGGATCTCTGGAAACACCATATATTTT.

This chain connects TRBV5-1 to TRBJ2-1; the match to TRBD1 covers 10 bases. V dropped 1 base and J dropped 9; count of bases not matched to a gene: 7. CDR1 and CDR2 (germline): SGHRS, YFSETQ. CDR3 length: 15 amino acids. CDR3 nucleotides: TGCGCCAGCAGCTTGTTCCGGACAGGGGGGTCTGAGCAGTTCTTC. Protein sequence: CASSLFRTGGSEQFF.